A selection of T cell receptor beta chains follows, all from one sample in a study of blood T cell repertoires in COVID-19. The data were produced by immunoSEQ multiplex PCR, yet TCRdb's version contains in-frame clones alone and is incomplete. The data show approximately 250,000 clones, 85% to 95% seen once. Sequences were obtained from peripheral blood. The origin of the receptors is a young man with COVID-19, enrolled during active disease. Each CDR3 is given with its conserved first and last residue. D genes are given only for firm matches. A row's size may be missing; if present it is once, few, many or a size class.

clone size	V gene	D gene	J gene	CDR3 protein	CDR3 DNA
many	TRBV12-5	TRBD1	TRBJ1-5	CASGPGQGAYSNQPQHF	TGTGCTAGTGGTCCCGGACAGGGGGCGTATAGCAATCAGCCCCAGCATTTT
NA	TRBV5-6	NA	TRBJ1-5	CASSLKEGSPQPQHF	TGTGCCAGCAGCTTGAAAGAGGGCTCCCCTCAGCCCCAGCATTTT
NA	TRBV5-4	TRBD2	TRBJ2-1	CASSLAGGTYNEQFF	TGTGCCAGCAGCCTAGCGGGGGGGACCTACAATGAGCAGTTCTTC
NA	TRBV27	TRBD1	TRBJ2-1	CASSFQGGQVANEQFF	TGTGCCAGCAGTTTCCAAGGGGGACAGGTTGCCAATGAGCAGTTCTTC
NA	TRBV19	NA	TRBJ1-5	CASSRQRDQPQHF	TGTGCCAGTAGCCGGCAGCGGGATCAGCCCCAGCATTTT
NA	TRBV4-1	NA	TRBJ1-3	CASSQDDSSGNTIYF	TGCGCCAGCAGCCAGGACGACAGCTCTGGAAACACCATATATTTT
once	TRBV6-4	TRBD2	TRBJ2-1	CASSEAVAGYNEQFF	TGTGCCAGCAGTGAGGCGGTAGCGGGGTACAATGAGCAGTTCTTC
NA	TRBV7-3	TRBD1	TRBJ1-1	CASSQTGGNTEAFF	TGTGCCAGCAGCCAGACAGGGGGGAACACTGAAGCTTTCTTT
NA	TRBV5-5	TRBD2	TRBJ2-5	CASSLGLAGGETQYF	TGTGCCAGCAGCTTGGGTCTAGCGGGGGGTGAGACCCAGTACTTC
NA	TRBV5-5	NA	TRBJ2-1	CASSLTVSFFSPDEQFF	TGTGCCAGCAGCTTGACCGTAAGCTTTTTTTCCCCGGATGAGCAGTTCTTC
NA	TRBV21-1	NA	TRBJ1-1	CASSRKRDRESTNTEAFF	TGTGCCAGCAGCAGAAAGCGGGACAGGGAATCTACGAACACTGAAGCTTTCTTT
NA	TRBV5-6	TRBD1	TRBJ2-7	CASSRQGAPSEQYF	TGTGCCAGCAGCCGACAGGGGGCGCCTTCCGAGCAGTACTTC
NA	TRBV4-1	TRBD1	TRBJ2-3	CASSQVPGGGTDTQYF	TGCGCCAGCAGCCAAGTCCCAGGGGGCGGCACAGATACGCAGTATTTT
NA	TRBV5-1	TRBD1	TRBJ2-2	CASSSGQGAGELFF	TGCGCCAGCAGCTCGGGACAGGGGGCCGGGGAGCTGTTTTTT
NA	TRBV4-2	NA	TRBJ1-2	CASSQGARADGYTF	TGTGCCAGCAGCCAAGGTGCCAGGGCGGATGGCTACACCTTC
NA	TRBV27	NA	TRBJ1-2	CASSLFGGGRGNYGYTF	TGTGCCAGCAGTTTATTTGGAGGTGGGCGAGGAAACTATGGCTACACCTTC
NA	TRBV29-1	NA	TRBJ1-1	CSGQDEGTEAFF	TGCAGCGGCCAGGATGAGGGCACTGAAGCTTTCTTT
NA	TRBV6-2/TRBV6-3	TRBD1	TRBJ1-1	CASSPGTVMNTEAFF	TGTGCCAGCAGTCCCGGGACAGTAATGAACACTGAAGCTTTCTTT
NA	TRBV6-5	TRBD1	TRBJ1-2	CASSYSHRGIYGYTF	TGTGCCAGCAGTTACTCGCACAGGGGGATATATGGCTACACCTTC
NA	TRBV29-1	TRBD2	TRBJ2-3	CSSRAGLAGQDTQYF	TGCAGCTCCCGGGCGGGACTAGCGGGGCAAGATACGCAGTATTTT
NA	TRBV30	TRBD1	TRBJ1-1	CAWSGTPGGNTEAFF	TGTGCCTGGAGTGGGACCCCAGGGGGCAACACTGAAGCTTTCTTT
NA	TRBV20-1	NA	TRBJ2-5	CSASRGLGETQYF	TGCAGTGCTAGTCGGGGTCTGGGGGAGACCCAGTACTTC
NA	TRBV11-2	NA	TRBJ1-1	CASSSRGTEAFF	TGTGCCAGCAGCTCGCGGGGCACTGAAGCTTTCTTT
NA	TRBV3-1/TRBV3-2	TRBD1	TRBJ2-2	CASMRQGDTGELFF	TGTGCCAGCATGAGACAGGGGGATACCGGGGAGCTGTTTTTT
NA	TRBV4-1	NA	TRBJ1-3	CASSQDPVFSSGNTIYF	TGCGCCAGCAGCCAAGATCCAGTTTTCTCCTCTGGAAACACCATATATTTT
NA	TRBV6-1	NA	TRBJ2-1	CASSEMAGSVNEQFF	TGTGCCAGCAGTGAGATGGCGGGGTCCGTCAATGAGCAGTTCTTC
NA	TRBV7-9	NA	TRBJ2-2	CASSLGTVNTGELFF	TGTGCCAGCAGCTTAGGGACAGTGAACACCGGGGAGCTGTTTTTT
NA	TRBV18	TRBD1	TRBJ1-6	CASSPRKGATHSPLHF	TGTGCCAGCTCTCCGCGAAAGGGGGCTACTCATTCACCCCTCCACTTT
NA	TRBV19	NA	TRBJ1-1	CASTGTGTTEAFF	TGTGCCAGTACGGGAACAGGGACCACTGAAGCTTTCTTT
NA	TRBV9	NA	TRBJ2-6	CASSSYSFSGANVLTF	TGTGCCAGCAGCTCCTACAGCTTCTCTGGGGCCAACGTCCTGACTTTC
NA	TRBV11-2	NA	TRBJ2-2	CASSLVAIRAGELFF	TGTGCCAGCAGCTTAGTAGCAATCCGGGCCGGGGAGCTGTTTTTT
NA	TRBV6-6	TRBD2	TRBJ2-7	CASSPASGAKYSQYF	TGTGCCAGCAGCCCTGCTAGCGGGGCCAAATATTCGCAGTACTTC
NA	TRBV29-1	NA	TRBJ2-7	CSVDAQGPGEQYF	TGCAGCGTCGATGCCCAGGGCCCAGGGGAGCAGTACTTC
NA	TRBV28	TRBD1	TRBJ2-1	CASSRQGLPYNEQFF	TGTGCCAGCAGCCGACAGGGTTTACCCTACAATGAGCAGTTCTTC
NA	TRBV15	NA	TRBJ2-3	CATSRDLTDTQYF	TGTGCCACCAGCAGAGATCTCACAGATACGCAGTATTTT
once	TRBV19	NA	TRBJ1-5	CASSKGQGNQPQHF	TGTGCCAGTAGTAAGGGGCAGGGTAATCAGCCCCAGCATTTT
NA	TRBV7-9	NA	TRBJ2-5	CASSSAGRETQYF	TGTGCCAGCAGCTCGGCGGGGCGGGAGACCCAGTACTTC
NA	TRBV5-1	NA	TRBJ2-5	CASSLSQMEGPEETQYF	TGCGCCAGCAGCTTGTCTCAAATGGAGGGGCCAGAAGAGACCCAGTACTTC
NA	TRBV5-1	TRBD1	TRBJ2-5	CASSTGQGRYQETQYF	TGCGCCAGCAGCACCGGACAGGGGAGGTACCAAGAGACCCAGTACTTC
once	TRBV3-1/TRBV3-2	TRBD2	TRBJ2-7	CASSHAGGTYEQYF	TGTGCCAGCAGCCACGCGGGGGGTACCTACGAGCAGTACTTC
NA	TRBV11-2	NA	TRBJ1-3	CASSLDISGNTIYF	TGTGCCAGCAGCTTAGATATCTCTGGAAACACCATATATTTT
NA	TRBV11-2	TRBD1	TRBJ2-5	CASRPPTGFRETQYF	TGTGCCAGCAGACCTCCGACAGGGTTTCGGGAGACCCAGTACTTC
NA	TRBV11-2	NA	TRBJ2-1	CASSLDRGREQFF	TGTGCCAGCAGCTTAGATCGTGGGCGTGAGCAGTTCTTC
NA	TRBV5-6	TRBD1	TRBJ1-6	CASSPRQGWGSPLHF	TGTGCCAGCAGCCCCCGACAGGGGTGGGGTTCACCCCTCCACTTT
NA	TRBV7-6	NA	TRBJ2-7	CASSLAEGQLRQYF	TGTGCCAGCAGCTTAGCGGAAGGACAGTTGAGGCAGTACTTC
NA	TRBV24-1	TRBD2	TRBJ2-5	CATSGGGQETQYF	TGTGCCACCAGTGGCGGGGGGCAAGAGACCCAGTACTTC
NA	TRBV9	NA	TRBJ1-3	CASSVGGVSGNTIYF	TGTGCCAGCAGCGTAGGGGGCGTTTCTGGAAACACCATATATTTT